This T cell receptor beta chain was sequenced for a study of cytomegalovirus exposure and HLA in healthy donors. The study ran its PCR with 60 Vbeta and 13 Jbeta primers. Generated by immunoSEQ multiplex PCR, the TCRdb table keeps only in-frame clones and is missing some. Counted here are some 170,000 clones, around 69% occurring once; the ten biggest clones make up about 1.3%. Donors were ostensibly healthy at sampling, although undocumented immune exposures were probable. About this clone: Antigen specificity is unknown.

V shed 3 bases and J shed 3 bases, with 7 bases lying between them. CDR3 length equals 13 residues. Looked up from germline, CDR1 is PRHDT and CDR2 is FYEKMQ (reference sequence). General study points: In an earlier analysis, productive rearrangement rates for most beta V segments clustered near 87% or 30%.

The chain carries TRBV13 and TRBJ2-3, with D perhaps TRBD2 (6 bases). Sequenced sample: PBMCs. The origin of this receptor is a man aged 55 to 69 in good health and CMV-seronegative. The CDR3 sequence is CASSFGGTDTQYF. The CDR3 DNA reads as TGTGCCAGCAGCTTCGGGGGTACAGATACGCAGTATTTT. Based on the CDR3 plus reference TRBV13 and TRBJ2-3, the full variable domain is AAGVIQSPRHLIKEKRETATLKCYPIPRHDTVYWYQQGPGQDPQFLISFYEKMQSDKGSIPDRFSAQQFSDYHSELNMSSLELGDSALYFCASSFGGTDTQYFGPGTRLTVL.